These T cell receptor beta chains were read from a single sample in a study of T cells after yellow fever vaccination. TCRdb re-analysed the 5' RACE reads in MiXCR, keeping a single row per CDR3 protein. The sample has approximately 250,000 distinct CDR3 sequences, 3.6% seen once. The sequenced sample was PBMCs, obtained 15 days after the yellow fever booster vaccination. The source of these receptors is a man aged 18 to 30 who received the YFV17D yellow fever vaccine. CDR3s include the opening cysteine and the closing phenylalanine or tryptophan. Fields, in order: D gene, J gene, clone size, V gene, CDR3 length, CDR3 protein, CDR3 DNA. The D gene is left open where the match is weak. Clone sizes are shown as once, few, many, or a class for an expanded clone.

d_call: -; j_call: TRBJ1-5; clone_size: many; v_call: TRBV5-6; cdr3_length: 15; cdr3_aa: CASSRVGGTNQPQHF; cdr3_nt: TGTGCCAGCAGCCGCGTAGGGGGTACCAATCAGCCCCAGCATTTT
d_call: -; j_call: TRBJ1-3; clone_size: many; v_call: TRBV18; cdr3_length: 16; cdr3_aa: CASSPQEPSSGNTIYF; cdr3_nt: TGTGCCAGCTCTCCTCAAGAGCCAAGCTCTGGAAACACCATATATTTT
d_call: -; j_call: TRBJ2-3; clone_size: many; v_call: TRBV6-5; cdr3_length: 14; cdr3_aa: CASSYLGSQDTQYF; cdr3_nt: TGTGCCAGCAGTTACTTAGGTTCGCAAGATACGCAGTATTTT
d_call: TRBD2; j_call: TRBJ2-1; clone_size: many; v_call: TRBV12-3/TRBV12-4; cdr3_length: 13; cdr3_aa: CASFSGGYNEQFF; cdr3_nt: TGTGCCAGCTTCAGCGGGGGGTACAATGAGCAGTTCTTC
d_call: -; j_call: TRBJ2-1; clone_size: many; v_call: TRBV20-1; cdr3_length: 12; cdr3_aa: CSAREGGDEQFF; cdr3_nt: TGCAGTGCTAGAGAAGGGGGGGATGAGCAGTTCTTC
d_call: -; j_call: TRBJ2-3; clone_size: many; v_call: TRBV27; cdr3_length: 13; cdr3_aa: CASSLTWTDTQYF; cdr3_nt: TGTGCCAGCAGTTTGACGTGGACAGATACGCAGTATTTT
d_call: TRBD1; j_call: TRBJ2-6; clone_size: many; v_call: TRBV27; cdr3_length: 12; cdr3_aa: CASSLGTGVLTF; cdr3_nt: TGTGCCAGCAGTTTAGGGACAGGGGTCCTGACTTTC
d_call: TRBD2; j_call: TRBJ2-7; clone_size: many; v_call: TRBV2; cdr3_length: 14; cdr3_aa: CASSEVAGGLEQYF; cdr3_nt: TGTGCCAGCAGTGAAGTAGCGGGGGGGCTCGAGCAGTACTTC
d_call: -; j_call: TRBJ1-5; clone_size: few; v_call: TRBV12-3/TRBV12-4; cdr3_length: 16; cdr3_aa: CASSLGRSRGYQPQHF; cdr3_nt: TGTGCCAGCAGTTTAGGTAGGTCCCGAGGGTATCAGCCCCAGCATTTT
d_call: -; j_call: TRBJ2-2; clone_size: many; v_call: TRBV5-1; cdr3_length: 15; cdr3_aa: CASSQIGGGTGELFF; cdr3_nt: TGCGCCAGCAGCCAAATCGGCGGAGGCACCGGGGAGCTGTTTTTT
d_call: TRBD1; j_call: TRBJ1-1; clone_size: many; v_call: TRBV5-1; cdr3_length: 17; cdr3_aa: CASSSARTGGQNTEAFF; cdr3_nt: TGCGCCAGCAGCTCCGCCCGGACAGGGGGCCAGAACACTGAAGCTTTCTTT
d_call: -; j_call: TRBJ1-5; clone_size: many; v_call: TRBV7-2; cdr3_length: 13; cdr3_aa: CASSPGDNQPQHF; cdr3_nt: TGTGCCAGCAGCCCGGGGGACAATCAGCCCCAGCATTTT